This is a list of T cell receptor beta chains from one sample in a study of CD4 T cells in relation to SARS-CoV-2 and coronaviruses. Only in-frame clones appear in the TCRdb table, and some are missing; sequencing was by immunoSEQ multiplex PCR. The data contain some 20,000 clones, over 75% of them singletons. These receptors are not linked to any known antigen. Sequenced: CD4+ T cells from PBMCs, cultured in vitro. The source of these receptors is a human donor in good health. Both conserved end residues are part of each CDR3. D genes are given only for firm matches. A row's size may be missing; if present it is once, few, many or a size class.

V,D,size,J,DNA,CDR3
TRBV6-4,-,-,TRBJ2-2,TGTGCCAGCAGTGAAGCCCCAGCGGGGAACACCGGGGAGCTGTTTTTT,CASSEAPAGNTGELFF
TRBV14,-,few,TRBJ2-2,TGTGCCAGCACCGGGTTTAGCACCGGGGAGCTGTTTTTT,CASTGFSTGELFF
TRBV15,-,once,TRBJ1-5,TGTGCCACCAGCAGAGATCACAGGGAAGGCCTTTATCAGCCCCAGCATTTT,CATSRDHREGLYQPQHF
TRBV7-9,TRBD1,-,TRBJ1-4,TGTGCCAGCAGCATGGGGCAGGGGGATGAAAAACTGTTTTTT,CASSMGQGDEKLFF
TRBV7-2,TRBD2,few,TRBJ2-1,TGTGCCAGCAGAGACAGCGGGAGGGAGCAGTTCTTC,CASRDSGREQFF
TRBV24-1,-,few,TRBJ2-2,TGTGCCACCAGTTGGAAGTTAGGTGGCGGCACCGGGGAGCTGTTTTTT,CATSWKLGGGTGELFF
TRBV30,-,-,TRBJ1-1,TGTGCCTGGAGAGATGTAAGTCTACTGAACACTGAAGCTTTCTTT,CAWRDVSLLNTEAFF
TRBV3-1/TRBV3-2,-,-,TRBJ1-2,TGTGCCAGCAGCCAAACTAACTATGGCTACACCTTC,CASSQTNYGYTF
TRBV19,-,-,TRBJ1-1,TGTGCCAGTAGTACCACGTGGGGAGGCACTGAAGCTTTCTTT,CASSTTWGGTEAFF
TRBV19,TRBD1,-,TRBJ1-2,TGTGCCAGTAGTATAGATGACGGACAGGTCTTTGGATACACCTTC,CASSIDDGQVFGYTF
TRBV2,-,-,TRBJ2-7,TGTGCCAGTCGGGACGGCTTAAATGGGGAGCAGTACTTC,CASRDGLNGEQYF
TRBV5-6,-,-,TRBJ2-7,TGTGCCAGCAGCTTAGGTCTCGACTTGAGCTCCTACGAGCAGTACTTC,CASSLGLDLSSYEQYF
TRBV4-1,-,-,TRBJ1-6,TGCGCCAGCAGCCAAGAAGATCCGGCGGGGGGGGTTGGGCATTCACCCCTCCACTTT,CASSQEDPAGGVGHSPLHF
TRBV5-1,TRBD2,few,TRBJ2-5,TGCGCCAGCAGCTTAGGGGAGGGAGCGGAGACCCAGTACTTC,CASSLGEGAETQYF
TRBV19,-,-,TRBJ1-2,TGTGCCAGTAACGTGGGTCAGGGAGCCCTAATTAACTATGGCTACACCTTC,CASNVGQGALINYGYTF
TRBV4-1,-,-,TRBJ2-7,TGCGCCAGCAGCCAAGATGAAAAGGATCTCATTACCACCTACGAGCAGTACTTC,CASSQDEKDLITTYEQYF
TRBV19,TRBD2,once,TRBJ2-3,TGTGCCAGTAGGACCCGGGACTATCCTGATACGCAGTATTTT,CASRTRDYPDTQYF
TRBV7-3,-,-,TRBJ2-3,TGTGCCAGCAGCTTAGGTCCCGAGGGCACAGATACGCAGTATTTT,CASSLGPEGTDTQYF
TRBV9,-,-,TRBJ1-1,TGTGCCAGCAGCGTAGATGAGGGGAACACTGAAGCTTTCTTT,CASSVDEGNTEAFF
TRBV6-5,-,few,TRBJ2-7,TGTGCCAGCAGTTCAACAGGGTTTTCCTCCTACGAGCAGTACTTC,CASSSTGFSSYEQYF
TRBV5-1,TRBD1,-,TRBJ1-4,TGCGCCAGCAGCTTGGCTCAGACAGGGGACACCGAAAAACTGTTTTTT,CASSLAQTGDTEKLFF
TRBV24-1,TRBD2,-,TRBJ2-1,TGTGCCACCAGTGATTTTTCAGCGGGAGACTACAATGAGCAGTTCTTC,CATSDFSAGDYNEQFF
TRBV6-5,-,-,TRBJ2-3,TGTGCCAGCAGTAGGGACGGAGGGCAGTATTTT,CASSRDGGQYF
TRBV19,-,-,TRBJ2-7,TGTGCCAGTAGTTTTGGCCCAAGGGGCTACGAGCAGTACTTC,CASSFGPRGYEQYF
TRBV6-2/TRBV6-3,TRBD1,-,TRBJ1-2,TGTGCCAGCAGTTACGTTGGACAGGGTATTAACTATGGCTACACCTTC,CASSYVGQGINYGYTF
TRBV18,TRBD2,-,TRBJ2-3,TGTGCCAGCTCACCGGGGAAAGCGGGAGCGGGCACAGATACGCAGTATTTT,CASSPGKAGAGTDTQYF
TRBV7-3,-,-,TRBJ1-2,TGTGCCAGCAGCTTGGGTTTTGACAACGGGGATGGCTACACCTTC,CASSLGFDNGDGYTF
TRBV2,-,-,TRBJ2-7,TGTGCCACGAGGGCTGTTACCTCCTACGAGCAGTACTTC,CATRAVTSYEQYF
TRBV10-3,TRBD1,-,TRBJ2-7,TGTGCCATCAGTGGGGATGGGACAGCCTACGAGCAGTACTTC,CAISGDGTAYEQYF
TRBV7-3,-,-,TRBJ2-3,TGTGCCAGCAGCTTAACGGGTCCAGATACGCAGTATTTT,CASSLTGPDTQYF
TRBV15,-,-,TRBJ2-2,TGTGCCACCAGCGAGGGGGGGGGCTTGGCCGGGGAGCTGTTTTTT,CATSEGGGLAGELFF
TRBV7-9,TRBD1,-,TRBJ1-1,TGTGCCAGCAGCAGTACAAACATACGGGACAGCACTGAAGCTTTCTTT,CASSSTNIRDSTEAFF
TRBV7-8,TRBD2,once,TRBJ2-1,TGTGCCAGCAGCTTGACTAGCGGGAGCTTTGATGAGCAGTTCTTC,CASSLTSGSFDEQFF
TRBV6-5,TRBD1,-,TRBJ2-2,TGTGCCAGCAGTTACAGACAGGGTTCGGAGCTGTTTTTT,CASSYRQGSELFF
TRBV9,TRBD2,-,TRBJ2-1,TGTGCCAGCAGCGTAGTGGGGACTAGCCTCTCCTACAATGAGCAGTTCTTC,CASSVVGTSLSYNEQFF
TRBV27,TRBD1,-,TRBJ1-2,TGTGCCAGCAGTTTAAGGCAGGGGGTCTATGGCTACACCTTC,CASSLRQGVYGYTF
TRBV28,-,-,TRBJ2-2,TGTGCCAGCAGTTTAATATCCGGGGAGCTGTTTTTT,CASSLISGELFF
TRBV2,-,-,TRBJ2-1,TGTGCCAGCAAATATTTGGTCGATGAGCAGTTCTTC,CASKYLVDEQFF
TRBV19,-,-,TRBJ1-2,TGTGCCAGTAGGGAGGATCCTTCCTATGGCTACACCTTC,CASREDPSYGYTF
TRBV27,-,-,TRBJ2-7,TGTGCCAGCAGTTTATCCGTCGTTCTTCTGCACTATTCCTACGAGCAGTACTTC,CASSLSVVLLHYSYEQYF
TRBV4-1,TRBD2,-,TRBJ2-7,TGCGCCAGCAGCCAAGTAGCGGGATCCTACGAGCAGTACTTC,CASSQVAGSYEQYF
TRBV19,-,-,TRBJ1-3,TGTGCCAGTAGTATAGCCGGAAACACCATATATTTT,CASSIAGNTIYF
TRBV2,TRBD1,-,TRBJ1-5,TGTGCCAGCAGCCCGGGACAGGGCTTTAATCAGCCCCAGCATTTT,CASSPGQGFNQPQHF
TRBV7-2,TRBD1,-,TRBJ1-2,TGTGCCAGCACCTTTGACAGGGTTGGCTACACCTTC,CASTFDRVGYTF
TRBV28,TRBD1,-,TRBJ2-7,TGTGCCAGCATCGGAGAGGGACAGGGTCTGTACGAGCAGTACTTC,CASIGEGQGLYEQYF
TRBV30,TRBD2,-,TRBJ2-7,TGTGCCTGGAGTGTTCTAAGCGGGAACTCCTACGAGCAGTACTTC,CAWSVLSGNSYEQYF
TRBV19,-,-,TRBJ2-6,TGTGCCAGTAGTCGGGGGACAGATAACTCTGGGGCCAACGTCCTGACTTTC,CASSRGTDNSGANVLTF
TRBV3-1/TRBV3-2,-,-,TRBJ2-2,TGTGCCAGCAGCCAAGATGGACAAAACACCGGGGAGCTGTTTTTT,CASSQDGQNTGELFF
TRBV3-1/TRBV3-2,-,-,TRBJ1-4,TGTGCCAGCCAAAAAGGGGTCGGTAGTGGTGCAACTAATGAAAAACTGTTTTTT,CASQKGVGSGATNEKLFF
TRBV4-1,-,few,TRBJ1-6,TGCGCCAGCAGCCAAGATCTAGGGTTACAAAATTCACCCCTCCACTTT,CASSQDLGLQNSPLHF
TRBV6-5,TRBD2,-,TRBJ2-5,TGTGCCAGCAGTTACTGGCTAGCGGGACAAGAGACCCAGTACTTC,CASSYWLAGQETQYF
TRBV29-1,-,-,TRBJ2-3,TGCAGCGTTGAAACCGGCCCAGATACGCAGTATTTT,CSVETGPDTQYF
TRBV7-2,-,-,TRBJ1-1,TGTGCCAGCAGCGTGGGAGGGTGGAACACTGAAGCTTTCTTT,CASSVGGWNTEAFF
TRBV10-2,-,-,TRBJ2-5,TGCGCCAGCAGTGTCGGTGAAGAGACCCAGTACTTC,CASSVGEETQYF
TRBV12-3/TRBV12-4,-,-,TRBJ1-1,TGTGCCAGCAGTTTAATAAAGAACACTGAAGCTTTCTTT,CASSLIKNTEAFF